Listed below are T cell receptor beta chains from one sample, sequenced in a study of blood T cell repertoires in COVID-19. Clones were sequenced by immunoSEQ multiplex PCR, and TCRdb holds only the in-frame ones, with some missing. Of 150,000 to 200,000 clones listed, roughly 88% are singletons. Sequenced input: PBMCs or T cells enriched from blood (not recorded which). These receptors all come from an older woman who had recovered from COVID-19. Both conserved end residues are part of each CDR3. D genes are given only for firm matches. Expanded clones are given a class, and other clones once, few, many or no size at all.

D gene: NA; J gene: TRBJ2-7; V gene: TRBV27; clone size: NA; CDR3 length: 15; CDR3 DNA: TGTGCCAGCAGTTTATCAGGACAAAAGTCCTACGAGCAGTACTTC; CDR3 protein: CASSLSGQKSYEQYF
D gene: NA; J gene: TRBJ1-2; V gene: TRBV20-1; clone size: NA; CDR3 length: 11; CDR3 DNA: TGCAGTGCAACCAGGGGCCGGGGCTACACCTTC; CDR3 protein: CSATRGRGYTF
D gene: TRBD2; J gene: TRBJ2-3; V gene: TRBV24-1; clone size: NA; CDR3 length: 16; CDR3 DNA: TGTGCCACCAGTGAACCGACTAGCGGGACAGCAGATACGCAGTATTTT; CDR3 protein: CATSEPTSGTADTQYF
D gene: TRBD1; J gene: TRBJ1-4; V gene: TRBV10-2; clone size: NA; CDR3 length: 14; CDR3 DNA: TGCGCCAGCAGTGATTGGAGGGGGCGTGAAAAACTGTTTTTT; CDR3 protein: CASSDWRGREKLFF
D gene: NA; J gene: TRBJ1-1; V gene: TRBV7-9; clone size: NA; CDR3 length: 14; CDR3 DNA: TGTGCCAGCACAGACAGCGGGTACGACACTGAAGCTTTCTTT; CDR3 protein: CASTDSGYDTEAFF
D gene: TRBD2; J gene: TRBJ2-7; V gene: TRBV6-1; clone size: NA; CDR3 length: 15; CDR3 DNA: TGTGCCAGCAGTGATTTAGCGGGAGGTACAGTGGAGCAGTACTTC; CDR3 protein: CASSDLAGGTVEQYF
D gene: TRBD1; J gene: TRBJ1-5; V gene: TRBV27; clone size: NA; CDR3 length: 15; CDR3 DNA: TGTGCCAGAAAAAGGGACAGGGGGATATATCAGCCCCAGCATTTT; CDR3 protein: CARKRDRGIYQPQHF
D gene: TRBD2; J gene: TRBJ2-3; V gene: TRBV2; clone size: NA; CDR3 length: 17; CDR3 DNA: TGTGCCAGCAGGCCGGGACTAGCGGGCTGGGGCACAGATACGCAGTATTTT; CDR3 protein: CASRPGLAGWGTDTQYF
D gene: TRBD1; J gene: TRBJ1-1; V gene: TRBV9; clone size: once; CDR3 length: 16; CDR3 DNA: TGTGCCAGCAGCGTAGCTAGCTTAGGGGGCGGCACTGAAGCTTTCTTT; CDR3 protein: CASSVASLGGGTEAFF
D gene: TRBD1; J gene: TRBJ1-5; V gene: TRBV6-5; clone size: NA; CDR3 length: 14; CDR3 DNA: TGTGCCAGCCTAAAGGGGGCGAGGGATCAGCCCCAGCATTTT; CDR3 protein: CASLKGARDQPQHF
D gene: NA; J gene: TRBJ2-7; V gene: TRBV7-6; clone size: NA; CDR3 length: 15; CDR3 DNA: TGTGCCAGCAGCGCAACAGCCCGAAGCTCCTACGAGCAGTACTTC; CDR3 protein: CASSATARSSYEQYF
D gene: NA; J gene: TRBJ2-3; V gene: TRBV19; clone size: NA; CDR3 length: 13; CDR3 DNA: TGTGCCAGCAGGAAGTTTGTCGTAGATACGCAGTATTTT; CDR3 protein: CASRKFVVDTQYF
D gene: TRBD2; J gene: TRBJ2-7; V gene: TRBV3-1/TRBV3-2; clone size: few; CDR3 length: 18; CDR3 DNA: TGTGCCAGCAGCCAAGGGCTAGCGGGGGGGCGTAGTAACTACGAGCAGTACTTC; CDR3 protein: CASSQGLAGGRSNYEQYF
D gene: TRBD2; J gene: TRBJ2-5; V gene: TRBV10-3; clone size: NA; CDR3 length: 15; CDR3 DNA: TGTGCCATCAGTGACCTAGCGGGGGGGCAGGAGACCCAGTACTTC; CDR3 protein: CAISDLAGGQETQYF
D gene: NA; J gene: TRBJ2-1; V gene: TRBV28; clone size: NA; CDR3 length: 12; CDR3 DNA: TGTGCCAGCAGTTACCGGGAGTATGAGCAGTTCTTC; CDR3 protein: CASSYREYEQFF
D gene: NA; J gene: TRBJ2-3; V gene: TRBV5-1; clone size: NA; CDR3 length: 16; CDR3 DNA: TGCGCCAGCAGCGGGTCGACAGACGCCAGCACAGATACGCAGTATTTT; CDR3 protein: CASSGSTDASTDTQYF
D gene: NA; J gene: TRBJ1-2; V gene: TRBV28; clone size: NA; CDR3 length: 12; CDR3 DNA: TGTGCCAGCAGTTTTCAATGGAGCGGCTACACCTTC; CDR3 protein: CASSFQWSGYTF
D gene: NA; J gene: TRBJ1-5; V gene: TRBV12-3/TRBV12-4; clone size: once; CDR3 length: 13; CDR3 DNA: TGTGCCAGCAGCCTTTCGAGGAATCAGCCCCAGCATTTT; CDR3 protein: CASSLSRNQPQHF
D gene: TRBD1; J gene: TRBJ2-7; V gene: TRBV30; clone size: NA; CDR3 length: 14; CDR3 DNA: TGTGCCTGGAGTCGTCCAGGGACAGGGGGCGAGCAGTACTTC; CDR3 protein: CAWSRPGTGGEQYF
D gene: NA; J gene: TRBJ2-3; V gene: TRBV2; clone size: NA; CDR3 length: 14; CDR3 DNA: TGTGCCAGCAGTTCCCGGACAGTCACAGATACGCAGTATTTT; CDR3 protein: CASSSRTVTDTQYF
D gene: NA; J gene: TRBJ1-5; V gene: TRBV19; clone size: few; CDR3 length: 14; CDR3 DNA: TGTGCCAGTAGCCGGGCGGGGGGGAATCAGCCCCAGCATTTT; CDR3 protein: CASSRAGGNQPQHF
D gene: NA; J gene: TRBJ1-3; V gene: TRBV5-1; clone size: NA; CDR3 length: 13; CDR3 DNA: TGCGCCAGCAGGTTTAGCTCTGGAAACACCATATATTTT; CDR3 protein: CASRFSSGNTIYF
D gene: NA; J gene: TRBJ2-7; V gene: TRBV6-1; clone size: few; CDR3 length: 14; CDR3 DNA: TGTGCCAGCAGTGACAGCGGTTTGTCCTACGAGCAGTACTTC; CDR3 protein: CASSDSGLSYEQYF
D gene: NA; J gene: TRBJ1-5; V gene: TRBV2; clone size: NA; CDR3 length: 11; CDR3 DNA: TGTGCCAGCGGCATCAATCAGCCCCAGCATTTT; CDR3 protein: CASGINQPQHF
D gene: NA; J gene: TRBJ1-2; V gene: TRBV10-2; clone size: once; CDR3 length: 15; CDR3 DNA: TGCGCCAGCAGTGAGGCGGGTCAGGGGCCCACGGGCTACACCTTC; CDR3 protein: CASSEAGQGPTGYTF
D gene: NA; J gene: TRBJ2-5; V gene: TRBV7-2; clone size: few; CDR3 length: 14; CDR3 DNA: TGTGCCAGCAGCCATGGACTGGGGGGAGAGACCCAGTACTTC; CDR3 protein: CASSHGLGGETQYF
D gene: NA; J gene: TRBJ1-4; V gene: TRBV6-1; clone size: NA; CDR3 length: 14; CDR3 DNA: TGTGCCAGCAGTGAATGGTCAGGATATGAAAAACTGTTTTTT; CDR3 protein: CASSEWSGYEKLFF
D gene: NA; J gene: TRBJ2-2; V gene: TRBV7-2; clone size: NA; CDR3 length: 15; CDR3 DNA: TGTGCCAGCAGCGAACAAGGACTCCACGTCGGGGAGCTGTTTTTT; CDR3 protein: CASSEQGLHVGELFF
D gene: NA; J gene: TRBJ2-2; V gene: TRBV5-1; clone size: NA; CDR3 length: 11; CDR3 DNA: TGCGCCAGCCATGGCCCCGGGGAGCTGTTTTTT; CDR3 protein: CASHGPGELFF
D gene: NA; J gene: TRBJ2-1; V gene: TRBV11-2; clone size: NA; CDR3 length: 15; CDR3 DNA: TGTGCCAGCAGCTTAGTCGCTAGCGAGTACAATGAGCAGTTCTTC; CDR3 protein: CASSLVASEYNEQFF
D gene: TRBD2; J gene: TRBJ2-1; V gene: TRBV7-2; clone size: NA; CDR3 length: 12; CDR3 DNA: TGTGCCAGCAGCTTAATAGCGGGGGGGCAGTTCTTC; CDR3 protein: CASSLIAGGQFF
D gene: TRBD1; J gene: TRBJ1-3; V gene: TRBV27; clone size: NA; CDR3 length: 15; CDR3 DNA: TGTGCCAGCAGTCAGTTTGGCAGGGGGGGAAACACCATATATTTT; CDR3 protein: CASSQFGRGGNTIYF
D gene: TRBD1; J gene: TRBJ1-2; V gene: TRBV6-6; clone size: NA; CDR3 length: 17; CDR3 DNA: TGTGCCAGCAGTCCGAATCCTTACAGGGGCTGGATCTATGGCTACACCTTC; CDR3 protein: CASSPNPYRGWIYGYTF
D gene: NA; J gene: TRBJ2-3; V gene: TRBV6-5; clone size: NA; CDR3 length: 12; CDR3 DNA: TGTGCCAGCAGCAAACAGGGTCATACGCAGTATTTT; CDR3 protein: CASSKQGHTQYF
D gene: NA; J gene: TRBJ1-5; V gene: TRBV6-1; clone size: NA; CDR3 length: 14; CDR3 DNA: TGTGCCAGCAGTGAAACAATCCAGCGCGAGCCCCAGCATTTT; CDR3 protein: CASSETIQREPQHF
D gene: NA; J gene: TRBJ1-1; V gene: TRBV12-3/TRBV12-4; clone size: NA; CDR3 length: 13; CDR3 DNA: TGTGCCAGCAGTTTACGGGGGGGCACTGAAGCTTTCTTT; CDR3 protein: CASSLRGGTEAFF
D gene: TRBD1; J gene: TRBJ1-4; V gene: TRBV27; clone size: NA; CDR3 length: 13; CDR3 DNA: TGTGCCAGCAGCCTAAGGGACAGGGCAAAACTGTTTTTT; CDR3 protein: CASSLRDRAKLFF
D gene: NA; J gene: TRBJ1-6; V gene: TRBV21-1; clone size: once; CDR3 length: 14; CDR3 DNA: TGTGCCATCTTGGGCTGCTCCTATAATTCACCCCTCCACTTT; CDR3 protein: CAILGCSYNSPLHF
D gene: TRBD1; J gene: TRBJ1-1; V gene: TRBV5-1; clone size: NA; CDR3 length: 16; CDR3 DNA: TGCGCCAGCAGCGGACGACAGGGTGCGGTGAACACTGAAGCTTTCTTT; CDR3 protein: CASSGRQGAVNTEAFF
D gene: TRBD1; J gene: TRBJ1-1; V gene: TRBV7-8; clone size: NA; CDR3 length: 16; CDR3 DNA: TGTGCCAGCGGATTACTGGACAGGGGGCCGAACACTGAAGCTTTCTTT; CDR3 protein: CASGLLDRGPNTEAFF
D gene: TRBD1; J gene: TRBJ1-6; V gene: TRBV5-4; clone size: NA; CDR3 length: 13; CDR3 DNA: TGTGCCAGCACCAGTACAGGGGATTCACCCCTCCACTTT; CDR3 protein: CASTSTGDSPLHF
D gene: TRBD2; J gene: TRBJ2-1; V gene: TRBV5-4; clone size: NA; CDR3 length: 15; CDR3 DNA: TGTGCCAGCAGCCCGAGCGGGGGGGCCTACAATGAGCAGTTCTTC; CDR3 protein: CASSPSGGAYNEQFF
D gene: TRBD2; J gene: TRBJ2-2; V gene: TRBV9; clone size: NA; CDR3 length: 16; CDR3 DNA: TGTGCCAGCAGCGTAGATCAGCGGGGACACACCGGGGAGCTGTTTTTT; CDR3 protein: CASSVDQRGHTGELFF